Listed below are T cell receptor beta chains from one sample, sequenced in a study of T cells after yellow fever vaccination. TCRdb re-called the 5' RACE reads with MiXCR, one entry per CDR3 protein. The table includes about 340,000 distinct CDR3 sequences, around 3.9% detected once. Sequences were derived from PBMCs, sampled 5 days after the yellow fever booster vaccination. These receptor sequences come from a man aged 18 to 29 who received the YFV17D yellow fever vaccine. Each CDR3 is given with its conserved first and last residue. The order of the fields is D gene, V gene, clone size, J gene, CDR3 protein, CDR3 DNA. The D gene is left open where the match is weak. A row's size may be missing; if present it is once, few, many or a size class.

.	TRBV29-1	.	TRBJ2-6	CSVARSGANVLTF	TGCAGCGTTGCCCGCTCTGGGGCCAACGTCCTGACTTTC
TRBD1	TRBV6-2/TRBV6-3	many	TRBJ1-5	CASRSDRGAQPQHF	TGTGCCAGCAGGTCCGACAGGGGAGCTCAGCCCCAGCATTTT
.	TRBV4-2	many	TRBJ1-1	CASSQDRGIEAFF	TGTGCCAGCAGCCAAGATCGGGGGATTGAAGCTTTCTTT
.	TRBV15	.	TRBJ2-5	CATSRDLVGGKTQYF	TGTGCCACCAGCAGAGATCTGGTGGGGGGCAAGACCCAGTACTTC
.	TRBV7-2	few	TRBJ1-1	CASRPTGFGNTEAFF	TGTGCCAGCAGACCCACAGGGTTTGGGAACACTGAAGCTTTCTTT
TRBD1	TRBV3-1	.	TRBJ1-1	CASSPQSLRGQGTEAFF	TGTGCCAGCAGCCCGCAGAGCCTCAGGGGGCAGGGGACTGAAGCTTTCTTT
.	TRBV19	.	TRBJ1-5	CASSSRGGVSNQPQHF	TGTGCCAGTTCCTCACGGGGGGGCGTTAGCAATCAGCCCCAGCATTTT
.	TRBV5-1	.	TRBJ2-3	CASSLEGGGITDTQYF	TGCGCCAGCAGCTTGGAGGGTGGCGGGATCACAGATACGCAGTATTTT
.	TRBV5-4	few	TRBJ1-4	CASSGRTNEKLFF	TGTGCCAGCTCGGGGAGGACTAATGAAAAACTGTTTTTT
TRBD1	TRBV9	.	TRBJ2-7	CASSAPPGGHEQYF	TGTGCCAGCAGCGCCCCCCCAGGGGGACACGAGCAGTACTTC
TRBD2	TRBV12-3/TRBV12-4	.	TRBJ2-7	CASSLGGGAFEQYF	TGTGCCAGCAGTTTGGGGGGGGGAGCTTTCGAGCAGTACTTC
.	TRBV7-9	few	TRBJ1-1	CASSHGAGEAFF	TGTGCCAGCAGCCACGGGGCAGGAGAAGCTTTCTTT
.	TRBV5-1	few	TRBJ2-1	CASSFGWDEQFF	TGCGCCAGCAGCTTCGGTTGGGATGAGCAGTTCTTC
TRBD1	TRBV7-9	few	TRBJ2-3	CASRSGTGSTDTQYF	TGTGCCAGCAGATCCGGGACAGGGTCGACAGATACGCAGTATTTT
.	TRBV2	few	TRBJ1-5	CASSGQVNQPQHF	TGTGCCAGCAGTGGACAGGTCAATCAGCCCCAGCATTTT
.	TRBV29-1	.	TRBJ1-1	CSAHEGWNTEAFF	TGCAGCGCGCACGAGGGATGGAACACTGAAGCTTTCTTT
TRBD1	TRBV28	.	TRBJ1-2	CASSRGGHYGYTF	TGTGCCAGCAGTCGAGGGGGCCACTATGGCTACACCTTC
TRBD1	TRBV10-3	.	TRBJ2-3	CAISPGGAGDTQYF	TGTGCCATCAGTCCAGGGGGCGCGGGAGATACGCAGTATTTT
TRBD2	TRBV20-1	.	TRBJ2-4	CSASRGGSKNIQYF	TGCAGTGCTTCACGCGGGGGTTCCAAAAACATTCAGTACTTC
.	TRBV20-1	few	TRBJ2-5	CSARSGRVVGGELYQETQYF	TGCAGTGCAAGATCCGGCAGGGTTGTTGGGGGTGAACTGTACCAAGAGACCCAGTACTTC
TRBD2	TRBV6-4	few	TRBJ2-2	CASSSRGVAGDETGELFF	TGTGCCAGCAGTTCCCGTGGCGTAGCGGGGGACGAAACCGGGGAGCTGTTTTTT
TRBD1	TRBV4-2	few	TRBJ2-5	CASSQGDRARETQYF	TGTGCCAGCAGCCAAGGCGACAGGGCCAGGGAGACCCAGTACTTC
.	TRBV5-1	.	TRBJ1-2	CASSLRPTREGYTF	TGCGCCAGCAGCTTGAGGCCAACCCGGGAGGGCTACACCTTC
.	TRBV6-5	.	TRBJ1-1	CASSSLGDEAFF	TGTGCCAGCAGTTCCTTAGGGGATGAAGCTTTCTTT
TRBD1	TRBV6-5	.	TRBJ2-1	CASSYFDRGDNEQFF	TGTGCCAGCAGTTACTTCGACAGGGGGGACAATGAGCAGTTCTTC
TRBD2	TRBV7-3	many	TRBJ2-3	CASSLARGGPDTQYF	TGTGCCAGCAGCTTAGCCCGGGGGGGCCCAGATACGCAGTATTTT
.	TRBV4-1	many	TRBJ1-6	CASSQGGAGNSPLHF	TGCGCCAGCAGCCAAGGCGGGGCTGGCAATTCACCCCTCCACTTT
.	TRBV30	.	TRBJ1-4	CAWSSQPTNEKLSF	TGTGCCTGGAGTTCGCAGCCAACTAATGAAAAACTGTCTTTT
.	TRBV18	few	TRBJ1-1	CASSPGGRGNTEAFF	TGTGCCAGCTCACCCGGGGGGCGCGGGAACACTGAAGCTTTCTTT
TRBD2	TRBV12-5	many	TRBJ2-1	CASGSRVAGPYNEQFF	TGTGCTAGTGGCTCGAGGGTAGCGGGGCCGTACAATGAGCAGTTCTTC
.	TRBV6-5	many	TRBJ2-5	CASSAPGFQETQYF	TGTGCCAGCAGCGCACCAGGGTTCCAAGAGACCCAGTACTTC
TRBD1	TRBV12-3/TRBV12-4	.	TRBJ2-4	CAAPTGSIQYF	TGTGCTGCCCCGACAGGGAGCATTCAGTACTTC
TRBD2	TRBV7-8	many	TRBJ2-7	CASSASGLAGADEQYF	TGTGCCAGCAGCGCAAGCGGACTAGCGGGGGCAGACGAGCAGTACTTC
TRBD2	TRBV4-2	many	TRBJ2-1	CASNPTSGGVGNEQFF	TGTGCCAGCAACCCGACTAGCGGGGGGGTAGGCAATGAGCAGTTCTTC
.	TRBV10-3	many	TRBJ2-5	CAISESGETQYF	TGTGCCATCAGTGAGTCGGGAGAGACCCAGTACTTC
.	TRBV5-1	few	TRBJ2-3	CASSLEIGTDTQYF	TGCGCCAGCAGCTTGGAAATCGGAACAGATACGCAGTATTTT
.	TRBV12-3/TRBV12-4	few	TRBJ2-4	CASSLTFGQNIQYF	TGTGCCAGCAGTTTAACTTTCGGACAGAACATTCAGTACTTC